The rows below give T cell receptor beta chains drawn from one sample of a study of long-term antiretroviral therapy in people with HIV. Only in-frame clones appear in the TCRdb table, and some are missing; sequencing was by immunoSEQ multiplex PCR. Here the sample spans 20,000 to 30,000 clones, 65% to 80% being singletons. The starting material was unsorted PBMCs, obtained 1.2 years after starting antiretroviral therapy. The receptors stem from a woman aged 40 to 50 with HIV. Both conserved end residues are trimmed from each CDR3.

TRBJ1-1 TRBV5-4 ASSFTGGSRNTEAF
TRBJ2-7 TRBV19 ASSMGGQFSYEQY
TRBJ2-1 TRBV5-1 ASSQKGGGIVQSNEQF
TRBJ1-1 TRBV15 ATSRGGGQWGEAF
TRBJ1-2 TRBV29-1 SVESPGGYT
TRBJ1-5 TRBV7-9 ASSLDQGNQPQH
TRBJ2-3 TRBV9 ASSVASVGHTDTQY
TRBJ2-5 TRBV5-1 ASSLGLVPETQY
TRBJ1-2 TRBV7-9 ASSSNRGAYGYT
TRBJ1-2 TRBV6-1 ASSVGRTSWMGGYT
TRBJ1-1 TRBV7-8 ASSLVGGMNTEAF
TRBJ2-7 TRBV27 ASSRGGYYEQY
TRBJ1-4 TRBV7-9 ASSLGQGDEKLF
TRBJ1-1 TRBV11-3 ASRPTGEGSTEAF
TRBJ1-3 TRBV29-1 SVEDPRGPGNTIY
TRBJ1-5 TRBV30 AWRGQGTARPQH
TRBJ2-1 TRBV4-3 ASSQAWLNSYNEQF
TRBJ2-7 TRBV27 ASSYQGAREQY
TRBJ1-2 TRBV5-4 ASSLSPTGPRYT
TRBJ2-1 TRBV4-2 ASSQDIRESEQF
TRBJ2-1 TRBV2 ASIRDNYNEQF
TRBJ2-7 TRBV7-6 ASSLAGGPSEQY
TRBJ1-1 TRBV18 ASFTGVNTEAF